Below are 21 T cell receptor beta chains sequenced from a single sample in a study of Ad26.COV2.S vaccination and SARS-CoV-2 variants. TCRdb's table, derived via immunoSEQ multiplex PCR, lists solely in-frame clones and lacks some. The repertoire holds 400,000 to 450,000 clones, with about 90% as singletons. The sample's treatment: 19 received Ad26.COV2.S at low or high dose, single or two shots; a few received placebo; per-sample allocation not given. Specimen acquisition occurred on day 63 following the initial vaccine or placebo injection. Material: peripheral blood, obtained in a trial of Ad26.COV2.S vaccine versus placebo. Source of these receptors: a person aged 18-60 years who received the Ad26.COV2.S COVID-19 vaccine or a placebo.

The CDR3 region has the DNA TGCGCCAGCAGCTTGGTGGGGGGCAGTGAAAAACTGTTTTTT. Protein sequence: CASSLVGGSEKLFF. This chain links TRBV5-1 with TRBJ1-4; D perhaps matches TRBD1 (6 bases). The ends were cut back, 0 bases at V and 7 bases at J, with 10 bases in the middle. The CDR3 totals 14 residues. Germline V gene data show CDR1 as SGHRS and CDR2 as YFSETQ.

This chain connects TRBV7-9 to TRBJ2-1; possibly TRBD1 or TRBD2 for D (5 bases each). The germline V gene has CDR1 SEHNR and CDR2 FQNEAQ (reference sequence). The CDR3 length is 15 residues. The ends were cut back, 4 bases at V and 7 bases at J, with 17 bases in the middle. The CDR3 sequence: CASSSGESGKNEQFF. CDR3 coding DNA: TGTGCCAGCAGCTCCGGGGAGTCAGGGAAGAATGAGCAGTTCTTC.

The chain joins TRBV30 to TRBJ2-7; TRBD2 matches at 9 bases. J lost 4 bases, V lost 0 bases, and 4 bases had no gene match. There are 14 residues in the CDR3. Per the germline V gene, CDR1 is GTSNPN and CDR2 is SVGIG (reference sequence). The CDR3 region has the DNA TGTGCCTGGAGTGTTTGGGCGGGGGGGTACGAGCAGTACTTC. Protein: CAWSVWAGGYEQYF. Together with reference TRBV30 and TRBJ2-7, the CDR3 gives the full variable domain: SQTIHQWPATLVQPVGSPLSLECTVEGTSNPNLYWYRQAAGRGLQLLFYSVGIGQISSEVPQNLSASRPQDRQFILSSKKLLLSDSGFYLCAWSVWAGGYEQYFGPGTRLTVT.

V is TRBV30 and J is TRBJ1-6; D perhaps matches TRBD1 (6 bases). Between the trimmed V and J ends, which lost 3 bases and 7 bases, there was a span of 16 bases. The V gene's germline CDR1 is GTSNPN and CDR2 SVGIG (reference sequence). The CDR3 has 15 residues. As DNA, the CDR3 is TGTGCCTGGAGGGAAACAGGGCCCAACAATTCACCCCTCCACTTT. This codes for CAWRETGPNNSPLHF.

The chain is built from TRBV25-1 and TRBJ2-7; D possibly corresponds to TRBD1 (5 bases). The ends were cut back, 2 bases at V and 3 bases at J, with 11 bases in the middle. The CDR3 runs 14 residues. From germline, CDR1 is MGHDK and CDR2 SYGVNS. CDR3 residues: CASSERREYYEQYF. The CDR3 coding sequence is TGTGCCAGCAGTGAACGCAGGGAATACTACGAGCAGTACTTC.

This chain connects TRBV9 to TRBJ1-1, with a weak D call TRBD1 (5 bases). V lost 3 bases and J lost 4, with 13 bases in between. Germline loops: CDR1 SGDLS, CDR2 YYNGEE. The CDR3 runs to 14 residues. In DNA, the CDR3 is TGTGCCAGCAGCGGGGACTCTGGGGCCACTGAAGCTTTCTTT. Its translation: CASSGDSGATEAFF.

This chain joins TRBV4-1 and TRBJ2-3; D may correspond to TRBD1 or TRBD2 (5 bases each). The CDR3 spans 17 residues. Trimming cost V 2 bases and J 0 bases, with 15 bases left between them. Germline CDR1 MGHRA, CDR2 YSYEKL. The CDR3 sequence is CASSQKPGPRSTDTQYF. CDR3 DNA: TGCGCCAGCAGCCAAAAACCGGGACCCCGAAGCACAGATACGCAGTATTTT.

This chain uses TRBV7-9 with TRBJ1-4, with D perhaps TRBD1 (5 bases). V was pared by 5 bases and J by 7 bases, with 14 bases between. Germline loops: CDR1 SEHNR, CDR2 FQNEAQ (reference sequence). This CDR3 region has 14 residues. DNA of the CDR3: TGTGCCAGCAGCCCGGGGGTATTAGGTGAAAAACTGTTTTTT. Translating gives CASSPGVLGEKLFF.

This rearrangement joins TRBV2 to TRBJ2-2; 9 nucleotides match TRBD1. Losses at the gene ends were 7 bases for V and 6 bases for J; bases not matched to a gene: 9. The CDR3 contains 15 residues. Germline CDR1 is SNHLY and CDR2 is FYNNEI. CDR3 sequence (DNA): TGTGCCAGCAAGGGACAGGGTACTTTGCCCGGGGAGCTGTTTTTT. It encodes CASKGQGTLPGELFF.

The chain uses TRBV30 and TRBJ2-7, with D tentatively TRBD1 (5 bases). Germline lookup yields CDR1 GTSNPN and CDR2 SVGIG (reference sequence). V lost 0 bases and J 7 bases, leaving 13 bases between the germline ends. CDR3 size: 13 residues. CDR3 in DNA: TGTGCCTGGAGTGTAGTTAGGGGTGGAGAGCAGTACTTC. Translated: CAWSVVRGGEQYF.

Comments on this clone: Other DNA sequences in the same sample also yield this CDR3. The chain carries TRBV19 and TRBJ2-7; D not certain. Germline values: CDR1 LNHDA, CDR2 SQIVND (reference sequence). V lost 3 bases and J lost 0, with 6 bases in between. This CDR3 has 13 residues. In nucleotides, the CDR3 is TGTGCCAGTAGTATGCTTCTCTCCTACGAGCAGTACTTC. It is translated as CASSMLLSYEQYF.

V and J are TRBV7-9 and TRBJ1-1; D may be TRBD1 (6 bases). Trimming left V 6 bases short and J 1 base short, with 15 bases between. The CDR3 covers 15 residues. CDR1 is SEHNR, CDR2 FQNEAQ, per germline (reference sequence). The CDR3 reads CASSLRTVGNTEAFF. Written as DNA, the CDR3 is TGTGCCAGCAGTCTCCGGACAGTTGGGAACACTGAAGCTTTCTTT.

CDR3 nucleotides: TGTGCCAGCAGTTTGGACTCTGGGAATTCACCCCTCCACTTT. Its protein product is CASSLDSGNSPLHF. The chain recombines TRBV2 with TRBJ1-6; D is undetermined. The germline V and J ends were trimmed by 5 bases and 7 bases, with 12 bases remaining between them. The germline gives CDR1 SNHLY, CDR2 FYNNEI. The CDR3 loop spans 14 amino acids.

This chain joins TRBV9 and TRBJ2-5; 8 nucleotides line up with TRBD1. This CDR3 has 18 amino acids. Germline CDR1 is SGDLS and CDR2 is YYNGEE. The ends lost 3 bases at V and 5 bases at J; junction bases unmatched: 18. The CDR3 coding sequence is TGTGCCAGCAGCGCACGAGACAATTCAGGGGGCTTTTTTGAGACCCAGTACTTC. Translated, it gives CASSARDNSGGFFETQYF.

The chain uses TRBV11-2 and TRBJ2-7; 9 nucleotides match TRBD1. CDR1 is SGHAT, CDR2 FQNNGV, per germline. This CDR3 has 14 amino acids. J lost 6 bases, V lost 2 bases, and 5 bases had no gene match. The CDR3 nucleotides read TGTGCCAGCAGCTTACCGGGACAGGGTTCCGAGCAGTACTTC. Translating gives CASSLPGQGSEQYF.

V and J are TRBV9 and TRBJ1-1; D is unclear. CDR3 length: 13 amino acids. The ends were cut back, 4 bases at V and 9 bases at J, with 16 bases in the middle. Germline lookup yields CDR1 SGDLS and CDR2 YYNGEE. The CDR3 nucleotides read TGTGCCAGCAGCCTCAGCGGGAGGGAAAAAGCTTTCTTT. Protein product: CASSLSGREKAFF.

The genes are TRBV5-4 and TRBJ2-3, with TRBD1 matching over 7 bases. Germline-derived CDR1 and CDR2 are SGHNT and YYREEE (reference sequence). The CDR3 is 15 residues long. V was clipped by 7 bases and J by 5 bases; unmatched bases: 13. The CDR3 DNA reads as TGTGCCAGCGGTCAAGAGACAGGGCTGAGAGATACGCAGTATTTT. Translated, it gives CASGQETGLRDTQYF.

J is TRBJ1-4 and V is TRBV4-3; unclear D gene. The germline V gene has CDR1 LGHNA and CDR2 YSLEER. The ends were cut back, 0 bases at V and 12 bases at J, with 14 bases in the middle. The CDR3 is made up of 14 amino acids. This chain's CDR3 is CASSQEVGAWELFF. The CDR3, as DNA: TGCGCCAGCAGCCAAGAGGTCGGAGCGTGGGAACTGTTTTTT.

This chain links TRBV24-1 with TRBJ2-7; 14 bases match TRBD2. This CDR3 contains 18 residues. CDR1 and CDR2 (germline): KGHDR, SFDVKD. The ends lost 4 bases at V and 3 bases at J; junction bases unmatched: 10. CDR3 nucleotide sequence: TGTGCCACCAGTGACGGACTAGCGGGGGGCCAACTCTTCTACGAGCAGTACTTC. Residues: CATSDGLAGGQLFYEQYF.

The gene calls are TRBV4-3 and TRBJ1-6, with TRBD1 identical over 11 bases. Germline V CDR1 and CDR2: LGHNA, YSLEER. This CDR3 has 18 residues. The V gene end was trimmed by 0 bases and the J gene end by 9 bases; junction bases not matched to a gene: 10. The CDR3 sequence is CASSQDIGQGAFGSPLHF. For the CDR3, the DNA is TGCGCCAGCAGCCAAGATATCGGACAGGGGGCATTCGGTTCACCCCTCCACTTT.

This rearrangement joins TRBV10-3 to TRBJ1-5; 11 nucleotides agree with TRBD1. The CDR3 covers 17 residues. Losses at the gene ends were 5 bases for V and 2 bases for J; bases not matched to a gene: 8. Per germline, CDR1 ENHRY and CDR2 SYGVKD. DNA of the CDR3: TGTGCCATCAGTCCTACCATGGGACAGGGGGGCAATCAGCCCCAGCATTTT. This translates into CAISPTMGQGGNQPQHF.